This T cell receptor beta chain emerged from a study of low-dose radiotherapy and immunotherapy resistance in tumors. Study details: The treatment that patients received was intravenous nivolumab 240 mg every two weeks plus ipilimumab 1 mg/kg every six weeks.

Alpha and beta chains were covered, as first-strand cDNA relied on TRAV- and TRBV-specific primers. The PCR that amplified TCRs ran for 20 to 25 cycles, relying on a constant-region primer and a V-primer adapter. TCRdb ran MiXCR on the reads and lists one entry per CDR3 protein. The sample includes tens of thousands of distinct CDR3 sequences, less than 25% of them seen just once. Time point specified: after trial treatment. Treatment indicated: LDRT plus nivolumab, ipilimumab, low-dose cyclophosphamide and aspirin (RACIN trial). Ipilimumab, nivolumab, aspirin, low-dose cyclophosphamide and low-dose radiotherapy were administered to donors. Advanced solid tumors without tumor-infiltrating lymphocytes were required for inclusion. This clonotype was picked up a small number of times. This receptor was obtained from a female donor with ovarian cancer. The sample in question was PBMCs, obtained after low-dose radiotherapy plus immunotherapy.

Written as DNA, the CDR3 is TGTGCCTGGACCAAAAAGGGGGCGACTAGCGGGTACGAGCAGTACTTC. This translates into CAWTKKGATSGYEQYF. The chain employs TRBV30 and TRBJ2-7, with 10 bases lining up with TRBD2. Germline V lookup: CDR1 GTSNPN, CDR2 SVGIG (reference sequence). Germline trimming cut 4 bases from V and 4 bases from J; bases unmatched to any gene: 13. The CDR3 spans 16 residues.